Listed here are 20 T cell receptor beta chains from one sample, sequenced in a study of blood T cells in healthy people across ages. The second PCR ran 7 to 11 cycles with a sample-barcoded 5' primer and J-beta primers. One entry per CDR3 protein, called by TCRdb with MiXCR from the 5' RACE reads. The sample carries around 1.5 million distinct CDR3 sequences, almost 35% recorded once. The specimen sequenced was blood. Every receptor here comes from a woman aged 30 to 39 in good health.

The gene calls are TRBV28 and TRBJ1-1, with 8 bases matching TRBD1. The length of the CDR3 is 15 residues. Trimming at V came to 6 bases and at J to 4 bases, leaving 10 bases not matched to a gene. Germline lookup yields CDR1 MDHEN and CDR2 SYDVKM. The CDR3 loop reads CASSVGQGSGTEAFF. In DNA, the CDR3 is TGTGCCAGCAGCGTTGGACAGGGTTCGGGCACTGAAGCTTTCTTT.

This clonotype was counted between two and nine times. CDR3 sequence reads: CASSHRDSNQPQHF. The CDR3 DNA reads TGTGCCAGCAGTCACAGGGATAGCAATCAGCCCCAGCATTTT. This chain connects TRBV28 to TRBJ1-5, with D possibly TRBD1 on 6 matching bases. The V gene lost 5 bases and the J gene lost 0 bases, with 8 bases spanning the gap. Germline V gene data show CDR1 as MDHEN and CDR2 as SYDVKM. The CDR3 runs 14 residues.

The rearrangement joins TRBV7-9 to TRBJ2-6, with D perhaps TRBD1 (5 bases). Germline-derived CDR1 and CDR2 are SEHNR and FQNEAQ (reference sequence). This CDR3 comprises 17 residues. The V end was cut by 5 bases, the J end by 0 bases, with 14 bases between. CDR3 nucleotide sequence: TGTGCCAGCAGCAACAGTAGGGGTATCTCTGGGGCCAACGTCCTGACTTTC. It yields the protein CASSNSRGISGANVLTF. Supplemented by reference TRBV7-9 and TRBJ2-6, the full variable domain reads DTGVSQNPRHKITKRGQNVTFRCDPISEHNRLYWYRQTLGQGPEFLTYFQNEAQLEKSRLLSDRFSAERPKGSFSTLEIQRTEQGDSAMYLCASSNSRGISGANVLTFGAGSRLTVL.

The chain employs TRBV28 and TRBJ2-2, with D perhaps TRBD1 (6 bases). This CDR3 is built from 16 residues. Trimming removed 4 bases from V and 3 bases from J, with 15 bases in between. Germline V lookup: CDR1 MDHEN, CDR2 SYDVKM. The CDR3 region has the DNA TGTGCCAGCAGTTCAACAGGGATTCCGTACACCGGGGAGCTGTTTTTT. This sequence encodes CASSSTGIPYTGELFF. The whole variable domain, filled in from reference TRBV28 and TRBJ2-2, reads DVKVTQSSRYLVKRTGEKVFLECVQDMDHENMFWYRQDPGLGLRLIYFSYDVKMKEKGDIPEGYSVSREKKERFSLILESASTNQTSMYLCASSSTGIPYTGELFFGEGSRLTVL.

This clonotype appeared many times. This sequence joins TRBV9 and TRBJ2-5, with TRBD1 identical over 7 bases. CDR3 size: 16 residues. J gave up 4 bases and V 5 bases, and 14 bases lay outside the gene matches. The germline V gene encodes CDR1 SGDLS and CDR2 YYNGEE. The CDR3: CASRGTAQGGRETQYF. In nucleotides, the CDR3 is TGTGCCAGCAGGGGGACAGCTCAGGGCGGACGAGAGACCCAGTACTTC.

This sequence joins TRBV6-6 and TRBJ2-3; 8 nucleotides align to TRBD2. CDR3 length: 16 residues. J was trimmed by 3 bases and V by 2 bases; bases with no gene match: 7. CDR1 is MNHNY, CDR2 SVGAGI, per germline (reference sequence). CDR3 bases: TGTGCCAGCAGTTACGGCTCGGGAGGGCCAACAGATACGCAGTATTTT. Its protein product is CASSYGSGGPTDTQYF.

The chain's CDR3 is CASSQATRENQPQHF. CDR3 bases: TGCGCCAGCAGCCAAGCAACCAGGGAGAATCAGCCCCAGCATTTT. The chain uses TRBV4-1 and TRBJ1-5; D might be TRBD1 (5 bases). The CDR3 contains 15 residues. V shed 1 base and J shed 4 bases, with 11 bases lying between them. Germline CDR1 reads MGHRA; CDR2 reads YSYEKL.

The genes are TRBV14 and TRBJ2-7; the D gene is possibly TRBD1 (5 bases). The CDR3 length is 15 residues. V lost 0 bases and J lost 3, with 12 bases in between. The germline gives CDR1 SGHDN, CDR2 FVKESK. The CDR3 nucleotides are TGTGCCAGCAGCCAAGATTGGCAGGGCGACTACGAGCAGTACTTC. This encodes CASSQDWQGDYEQYF.

On this clonotype: With a much larger clone just one base away, this may be a read error. V and J are TRBV3-1 and TRBJ2-5, with TRBD2 matching 7 bases. The end of the DNA is better explained by TRBJ2-7, so the J call may be wrong. Germline lookup yields CDR1 LGHDT and CDR2 YNNKEL (reference sequence). This CDR3 comprises 17 residues. CDR3: CPSSQGGIAGNPLEQYF. CDR3 DNA sequence: TGTCCCAGCAGCCAAGGTGGCATAGCGGGTAACCCCCTCGAGCAGTACTTC.

J is TRBJ2-7 and V is TRBV6-5; TRBD2 matches 7 bases. The CDR3 sequence is 15 residues long. The V gene's germline CDR1 is MNHEY and CDR2 SVGAGI. V lost 2 bases to trimming and J lost 2 bases; unmatched junction nucleotides: 6. CDR3 protein: CASSYLWEGPYEQYF. For the CDR3, the DNA is TGTGCCAGCAGTTACCTATGGGAGGGCCCCTACGAGCAGTACTTC.

There are many counts of this clonotype. V usage is TRBV5-1 and J usage is TRBJ2-2, with TRBD2 as a possible D gene (6 bases). The germline V gene encodes CDR1 SGHRS and CDR2 YFSETQ. The CDR3 runs 16 residues. The germline V and J ends were trimmed by 2 bases and 2 bases, with 13 bases remaining between them. CDR3 sequence: CASSLWTGTNTGELFF. The CDR3 DNA follows: TGCGCCAGCAGCTTATGGACGGGGACTAACACCGGGGAGCTGTTTTTT.

Written as DNA, the CDR3 is TGTGCCATCAGTTTGGCGAGGGGTCAGGAGACCCAGTACTTC. Translated: CAISLARGQETQYF. The chain has TRBV10-3 and TRBJ2-5; either TRBD1 or TRBD2 may fit D (5 bases each). The germline V gene encodes CDR1 ENHRY and CDR2 SYGVKD. Trimming left V 5 bases short and J 5 bases short, with 15 bases between. This CDR3 region has 14 residues.

Regarding this clonotype: The junction differs from germline at one of its ends, possibly a read error. The gene calls are TRBV12-3 or TRBV12-4 and TRBJ2-3, with D perhaps matching TRBD1 (6 bases). The CDR3 length is 16 residues. CDR3 sequence reads: CASSFDRGKSTDAQYF. The CDR3 bases are TGTGCCAGCAGTTTCGATAGGGGGAAGAGCACAGATGCGCAGTATTTT.

The sample holds a few counts of this clonotype. The rearrangement joins TRBV28 to TRBJ2-1; TRBD2 agrees at 7 bases. The CDR3 is made up of 16 amino acids. CDR1 and CDR2 (germline): MDHEN, SYDVKM. The junction had 14 bases not matched to a gene; V was cut back by 6 bases and J by 6 bases. This chain's CDR3 is CASREKWQTGGNEQFF. The DNA for the CDR3 is TGTGCCAGCAGAGAGAAATGGCAAACGGGGGGCAATGAGCAGTTCTTC.

In its sample, this clonotype was seen a few times. V and J are TRBV7-2 and TRBJ1-5; no definite D call. The germline gives CDR1 SGHTA, CDR2 FQGNSA. V was trimmed by 2 bases and J by 0 bases, leaving 8 bases between them. The CDR3 has 15 residues. The CDR3 loop reads CASSLTVVSNQPQHF. CDR3 nucleotides: TGTGCCAGCAGCTTAACAGTAGTTAGCAATCAGCCCCAGCATTTT.

The sample holds many counts of this clonotype. The chain couples TRBV27 to TRBJ2-7; no clear D gene. The germline gives CDR1 MNHEY, CDR2 SMNVEV (reference sequence). This CDR3 has 14 residues. Trimming removed 3 bases at V and 2 bases at J, with 11 bases between. This CDR3 is CASSFSPQAYEQYF. CDR3 nucleotide sequence: TGTGCCAGCAGTTTTTCGCCACAAGCCTACGAGCAGTACTTC.

Only a few counts were recorded for this clonotype. The rearrangement links TRBV6-6 to TRBJ2-5; 7 nucleotides agree with TRBD2. J was trimmed by 5 bases and V by 3 bases; bases with no gene match: 9. The CDR3 is made up of 15 amino acids. Germline V gene lookup returns CDR1 MNHNY and CDR2 SVGAGI (reference sequence). This CDR3 reads CASSYHPGLQETQYF. The CDR3, as DNA: TGTGCCAGCAGTTATCACCCGGGACTACAGGAGACCCAGTACTTC.

As concerns this clonotype: Germline is not matched at one junction end, which may reflect a read error. The V call is TRBV9, the J call TRBJ1-5; 10 bases fit TRBD1. Germline CDR1 reads SGDLS; CDR2 reads YYNGEE. The CDR3 consists of 19 residues. The CDR3 loop is CASSVSDGTGAYSNQPQHF. The CDR3 DNA reads as TGTGCCAGCAGCGTATCTGATGGGACAGGGGCATATAGCAATCAGCCTCAGCATTTT.

This sequence joins TRBV4-1 and TRBJ2-3; 8 nucleotides line up with TRBD2. The junction had 15 bases not matched to a gene; V was cut back by 4 bases and J by 6 bases. Germline assignment: CDR1 MGHRA and CDR2 YSYEKL. CDR3 length: 17 residues. CDR3 in DNA: TGCGCCAGCAGCCTTCATAGTGCGGCGGGGGGCTACGATACGCAGTATTTT. Its protein is CASSLHSAAGGYDTQYF.

The chain recombines TRBV20-1 with TRBJ2-6; D gene unclear. V was cut by 3 bases and J by 0 bases, with 9 bases left in between. This CDR3 has 15 amino acids. Germline CDR1 reads DFQATT; CDR2 reads SNEGSKA (reference sequence). CDR3 amino acids: CSASLFSSGANVLTF. The CDR3 DNA reads TGCAGTGCTAGCCTCTTCAGCTCTGGGGCCAACGTCCTGACTTTC.